The rows below give T cell receptor beta chains drawn from one sample of a study of cytomegalovirus exposure and HLA in healthy donors. TCRdb's copy holds only in-frame clones and misses some; the assay was immunoSEQ multiplex PCR. The data hold just over 80,000 clones, with more than 60% observed a single time. The sequenced sample consisted of PBMCs. The receptors shown here come from a man aged 18-30 years in good health and CMV-seropositive. The CDR3 runs from the conserved cysteine through the conserved F or W. D genes are given only for firm matches. Clone sizes are given selectively: once, few, many, or a class where the clone is expanded.

TRBV5-1	TRBD1	TRBJ1-2	.	CASSSSGTGAYGYTF	TGCGCCAGCAGCTCCTCCGGGACAGGGGCCTATGGCTACACCTTC
TRBV6-6	.	TRBJ2-3	.	CASRTADTQYF	TGTGCCAGCAGAACAGCAGATACGCAGTATTTT
TRBV28	.	TRBJ1-5	.	CASSFEGRNQPQHF	TGTGCCAGCAGTTTTGAGGGGAGGAATCAGCCCCAGCATTTT
TRBV19	.	TRBJ1-5	.	CASSIGQGNQPQHF	TGTGCCAGTAGTATAGGGCAGGGGAATCAGCCCCAGCATTTT
TRBV4-1	.	TRBJ2-3	.	CASSQERGLRTDTQYF	TGCGCCAGCAGCCAAGAAAGGGGACTCCGCACAGATACGCAGTATTTT
TRBV6-5	.	TRBJ2-1	.	CASRPISPLDEQFF	TGTGCCAGCAGGCCTATATCCCCCCTCGATGAGCAGTTCTTC
TRBV9	TRBD2	TRBJ2-7	.	CASSVDPGGPYEQYF	TGTGCCAGCAGCGTAGATCCGGGAGGGCCCTACGAGCAGTACTTC
TRBV5-1	.	TRBJ1-2	.	CASSLRWSRDGYTF	TGCGCCAGCAGCTTGCGGTGGAGCCGCGATGGCTACACCTTC
TRBV27	.	TRBJ1-2	.	CASSLRQTYGYTF	TGTGCCAGCAGTTTAAGACAGACTTATGGCTACACCTTC
TRBV29-1	TRBD1	TRBJ1-1	.	CSVVTGGTEAFF	TGCAGCGTGGTTACAGGGGGGACTGAAGCTTTCTTT
TRBV28	.	TRBJ2-5	.	CATRSRETQYF	TGTGCCACCCGTAGCAGAGAGACCCAGTACTTC
TRBV15	.	TRBJ2-5	.	CATSRRDEETQYF	TGTGCCACCAGTCGGCGGGATGAGGAGACCCAGTACTTC
TRBV28	.	TRBJ1-2	.	CASQTTTRYGYTF	TGTGCCAGCCAAACCACTACCCGATATGGCTACACCTTC
TRBV6-5	.	TRBJ1-1	.	CASSWSPSGTEAFF	TGTGCCAGCAGCTGGTCTCCCTCGGGGACTGAAGCTTTCTTT
TRBV6-5	TRBD1	TRBJ2-7	.	CASSYSSGTGTSEQYF	TGTGCCAGCAGTTACTCTTCCGGGACAGGGACCAGCGAGCAGTACTTC
TRBV6-5	.	TRBJ2-7	.	CASSYRPGHEQYF	TGTGCCAGCAGTTACCGCCCAGGGCACGAGCAGTACTTC
TRBV5-1	TRBD1	TRBJ2-5	.	CASTGGKTQYF	TGCGCCAGCACAGGGGGCAAGACCCAGTACTTC
TRBV7-9	TRBD1	TRBJ2-1	once	CASRHTGTGHYNEQFF	TGTGCCAGCAGACACACCGGGACAGGGCACTACAATGAGCAGTTCTTC
TRBV29-1	.	TRBJ2-5	.	CSVGHVQETQYF	TGCAGCGTCGGCCACGTACAGGAGACCCAGTACTTC
TRBV28	.	TRBJ1-1	.	CASSFRQDVAEAFF	TGTGCCAGCAGTTTTCGACAGGATGTGGCTGAAGCTTTCTTT